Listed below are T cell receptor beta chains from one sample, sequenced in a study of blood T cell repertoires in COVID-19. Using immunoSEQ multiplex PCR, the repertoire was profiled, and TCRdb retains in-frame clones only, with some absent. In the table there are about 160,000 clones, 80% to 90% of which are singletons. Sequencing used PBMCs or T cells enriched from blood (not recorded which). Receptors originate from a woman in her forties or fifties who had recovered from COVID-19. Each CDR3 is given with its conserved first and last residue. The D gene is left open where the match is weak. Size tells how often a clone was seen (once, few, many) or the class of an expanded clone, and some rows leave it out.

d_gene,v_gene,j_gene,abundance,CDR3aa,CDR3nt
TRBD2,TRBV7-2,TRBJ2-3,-,CASSLGGGKDTQYF,TGTGCCAGCAGCTTGGGGGGAGGGAAAGATACGCAGTATTTT
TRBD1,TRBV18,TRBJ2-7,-,CASSPGQGLSEQYF,TGTGCCAGCTCACCGGGACAGGGATTAAGCGAGCAGTACTTC
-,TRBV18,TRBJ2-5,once,CASSHGRGNQETQYF,TGTGCCAGCTCACATGGACGGGGGAACCAAGAGACCCAGTACTTC
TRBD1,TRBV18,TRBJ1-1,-,CASSQLQGVYTEAFF,TGTGCCAGCTCGCAACTACAGGGGGTATACACTGAAGCTTTCTTT
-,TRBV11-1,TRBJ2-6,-,CASRLTGSSGANVLTF,TGTGCCAGCCGCCTAACAGGGAGCTCTGGGGCCAACGTCCTGACTTTC
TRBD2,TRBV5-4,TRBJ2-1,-,CASSSPGGNNEQFF,TGTGCCAGCAGCTCCCCGGGGGGTAACAATGAGCAGTTCTTC
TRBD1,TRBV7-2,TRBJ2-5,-,CASRGGQGVETQYF,TGTGCCAGCAGAGGGGGACAGGGCGTGGAGACCCAGTACTTC
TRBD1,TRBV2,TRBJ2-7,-,CASRTGGSYEQYF,TGTGCCAGCAGGACAGGGGGTTCTTACGAGCAGTACTTC
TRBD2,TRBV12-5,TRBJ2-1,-,CASAGTSGRVYNEQFF,TGTGCTAGTGCCGGGACTAGCGGGAGGGTTTACAATGAGCAGTTCTTC
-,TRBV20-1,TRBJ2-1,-,CSARDGDEQFF,TGCAGTGCTAGAGACGGGGATGAGCAGTTCTTC
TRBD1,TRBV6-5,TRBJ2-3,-,CASRGWDSVADTQYF,TGTGCCAGCAGGGGTTGGGACAGTGTTGCAGATACGCAGTATTTT
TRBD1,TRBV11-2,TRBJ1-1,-,CASSLDRVGTEAFF,TGTGCCAGCAGCCTGGACAGGGTAGGAACTGAAGCTTTCTTT
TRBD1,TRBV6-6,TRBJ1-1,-,CASSRTGTEAFF,TGTGCCAGCAGCAGGACAGGGACTGAAGCTTTCTTT
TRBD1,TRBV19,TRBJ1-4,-,CASSTASGTGRDNEKLFF,TGTGCCAGTTCTACCGCATCCGGGACAGGGAGGGATAATGAAAAACTGTTTTTT
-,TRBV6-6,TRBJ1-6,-,CASRGGDRRNSPLHF,TGTGCCAGCAGAGGGGGAGACAGGAGAAATTCACCCCTCCACTTT
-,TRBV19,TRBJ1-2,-,CASSNRGARSYGYTF,TGTGCCAGTAGTAATCGGGGGGCGCGGAGCTATGGCTACACCTTC
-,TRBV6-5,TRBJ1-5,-,CASKVDSSNQPQHF,TGTGCCAGCAAAGTCGACAGTAGCAATCAGCCCCAGCATTTT
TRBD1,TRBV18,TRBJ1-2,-,CASSPAPGGDYGYTF,TGTGCCAGCTCACCGGCGCCAGGGGGCGACTATGGCTACACCTTC
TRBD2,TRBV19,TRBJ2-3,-,CASSRKLAGWDTQYF,TGTGCCAGTAGTAGGAAACTAGCGGGGTGGGATACGCAGTATTTT
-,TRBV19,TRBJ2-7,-,CASSIASGIRGYEQYF,TGTGCCAGTAGTATAGCTTCAGGTATTAGGGGATACGAGCAGTACTTC